What follows is one T cell receptor beta chain and its context. Together with a sample-barcoded 5' primer, a J-beta primer mix was included in a second PCR lasting about 7 to 12 cycles. Using its own MiXCR run on the 5' RACE reads, TCRdb lists one record per CDR3 protein. The table has 550,000 to 700,000 distinct CDR3 sequences, 27% seen once; the top ten hold 18%. This sample was included in a study of blood T cells in healthy people across ages. Study-wide background: Template switching captured about one barcoded beta molecule per two T cells.

This CDR3 is 13 amino acids long. Trimming pared 5 bases from V and 4 bases from J, leaving 9 bases between. Germline loops: CDR1 KGHDR, CDR2 SFDVKD. Material: blood. This TCR was recovered from a woman in her 70s in good health. This chain joins TRBV24-1 and TRBJ2-3; no definite D call. As DNA, the CDR3 is TGTGCCACCAGTGGTCGGCCTCCAGATACGCAGTATTTT. It encodes CATSGRPPDTQYF.